This TCR beta chain was sequenced during a study of control samples from healthy donors and cancer patients. This table comes from immunoSEQ multiplex PCR, and its TCRdb copy is limited to in-frame clones, with some not included. The repertoire holds under 200,000 clones, about 94% seen once, with over 6.5% in the top ten. The specimen sequenced was blood. This TCR was sampled from a woman aged 40 to 50 in good health.

The CDR3, as DNA: TGTGCCAGCAGCGGGTATGGCTACACCTTC. This sequence encodes CASSGYGYTF. The genes are TRBV2 and TRBJ1-2; D not certain. Between the trimmed V and J ends, which lost 6 bases and 5 bases, there was a span of 4 bases. In germline, CDR1 is SNHLY, CDR2 FYNNEI. The CDR3 is 10 amino acids.